This TCR beta chain was identified in a study of T cells in Graves' hyperthyroidism and ophthalmopathy. Many counts were recorded for this clonotype. Its specificity is not known. Uncontrolled infections, other autoimmune diseases, pregnancy or lactation led to exclusion of patients. Study-wide results and caveats: Ophthalmopathy was identified by the model a median roughly six months ahead of onset.

This CDR3 comprises 16 residues. Germline CDR1 SGHTA, CDR2 FQGNSA. V was clipped by 5 bases and J by 1 base, with 17 bases between them. Amplification targeted TCR beta CDR3 regions from RNA transcripts. Using the HTBI primer set, a first-round RT-PCR was run on the TCR CDR3. Using its own MiXCR run on the multiplex PCR reads, TCRdb lists one record per CDR3 protein. This table holds 600,000 to 750,000 distinct CDR3 sequences, around a sixth found once. The chain joins TRBV7-2 to TRBJ1-1; D remains unclear. What was sequenced was blood. The TCR was taken from a man aged 45-60 years with Graves' hyperthyroidism. CDR3 sequence (DNA): TGTGCCAGCAGCCCAGGAGGCGGACGGACGAACACTGAAGCTTTCTTT. This codes for CASSPGGGRTNTEAFF.